This TCR beta chain originates from a study of T cell responses to AZD1222 COVID-19 vaccine. General study points: Reports say nearly half of spike-specific TCRs go after unmutated variant regions. Repertoires were obtained only post-peak T cell response. Baseline seropositivity occurred in only a handful of AZD1222 recipients. Clonal diversity was possibly underestimated, and white British individuals and females predominated among donors.

V was clipped by 7 bases and J by 1 base, with 11 bases between them. The CDR3 runs to 14 residues. Germline CDR1 MNHEY, CDR2 SMNVEV (reference sequence). Details on this clone: Its antigen is unidentified.

Generated by immunoSEQ multiplex PCR, the TCRdb table keeps only in-frame clones and is missing some. This sample has roughly 100,000 clones, with around 90% found just once. The receptor comes from an adult in good health. The rearrangement joins TRBV27 to TRBJ1-5; no clear D gene. The specimen was peripheral blood, collected on day 0 of AZD1222 vaccination. The CDR3 DNA is TGTGCCAGCAAGCAGCTGGGGAGCAATCAGCCCCAGCATTTT. It specifies CASKQLGSNQPQHF.